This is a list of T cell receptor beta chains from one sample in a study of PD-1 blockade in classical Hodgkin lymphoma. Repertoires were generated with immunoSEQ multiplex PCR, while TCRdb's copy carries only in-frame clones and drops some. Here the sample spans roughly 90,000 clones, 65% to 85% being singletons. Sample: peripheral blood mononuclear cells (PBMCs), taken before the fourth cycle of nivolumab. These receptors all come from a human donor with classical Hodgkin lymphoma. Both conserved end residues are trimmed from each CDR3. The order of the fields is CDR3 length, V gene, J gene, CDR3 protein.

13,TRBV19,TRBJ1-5,ASSIAPGTNQPQH
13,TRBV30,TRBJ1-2,AWSVIVGARYGYT
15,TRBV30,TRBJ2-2,AWSVPWATRPTGELF
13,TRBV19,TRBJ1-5,ASSMIGGADQPQH
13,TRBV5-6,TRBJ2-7,ASSLVAQGGYEQY
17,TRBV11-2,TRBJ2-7,ASGPARGLAGGPSYEQY
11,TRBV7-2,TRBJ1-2,ASSLLGQDGYT
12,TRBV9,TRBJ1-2,ASSPTGGRDGYT
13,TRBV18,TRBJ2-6,ASSTLQSRANVLT
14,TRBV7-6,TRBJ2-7,ASSFHLLAGSYEQY
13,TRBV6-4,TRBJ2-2,ASSDDATGPGELF
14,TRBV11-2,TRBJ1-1,ASSLAYQGGSAEAF
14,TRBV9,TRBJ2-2,ASSVEIGLEAGELF
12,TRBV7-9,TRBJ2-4,ASSLAQQNYIQY
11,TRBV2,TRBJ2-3,ASIGPYTDTQY